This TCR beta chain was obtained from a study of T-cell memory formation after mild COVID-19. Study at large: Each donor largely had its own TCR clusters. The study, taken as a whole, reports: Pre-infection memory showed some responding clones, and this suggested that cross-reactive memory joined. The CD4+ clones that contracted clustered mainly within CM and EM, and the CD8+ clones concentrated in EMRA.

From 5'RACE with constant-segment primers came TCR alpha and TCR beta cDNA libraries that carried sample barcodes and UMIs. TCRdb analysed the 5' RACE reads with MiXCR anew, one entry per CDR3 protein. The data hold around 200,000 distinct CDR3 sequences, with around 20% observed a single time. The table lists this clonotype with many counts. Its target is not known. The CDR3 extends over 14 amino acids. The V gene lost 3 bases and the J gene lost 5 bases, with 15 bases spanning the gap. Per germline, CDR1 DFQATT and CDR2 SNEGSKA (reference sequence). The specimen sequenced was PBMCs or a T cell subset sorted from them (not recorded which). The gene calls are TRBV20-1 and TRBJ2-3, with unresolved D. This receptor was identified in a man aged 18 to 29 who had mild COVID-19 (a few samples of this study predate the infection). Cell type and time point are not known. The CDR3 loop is CSASRPDGGDTQYF. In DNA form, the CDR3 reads TGCAGTGCTAGCCGTCCTGATGGTGGAGATACGCAGTATTTT.